This T cell receptor (beta chain) is drawn from a study of OX40 agonist ivuxolimab in advanced cancers. Study information: Earlier treatment with anti-PD-1, anti-PD-L1 or anti-CTLA-4 was permitted, and 30% to 40% had received some.

In regard to this clone: Its specificity is unknown. A junction end diverges from the germline sequence, so it may reflect a read error.

Germline V gene sequence: CDR1 SSHAT, CDR2 FNYEAQ (reference sequence). The CDR3 spans 13 residues. Study outcomes and limitations: Relative to CD4+ cells, CD8+ T cells on average had more expanded clones. Not determined was the antigen specificity of the expanded peripheral T cells.

The method was immunoSEQ multiplex PCR; TCRdb's version includes in-frame clones alone and lacks a portion of them. Of roughly 86,000 clones detected, 90% to 95% appear once; the ten largest clones hold approximately 0.69%. This sequence was found in an adult with an advanced solid tumor such as melanoma, head and neck, liver or kidney cancer. The specimen comprised CD4+ or CD8+ T cells sorted from blood, sampled in a trial of the OX40 agonist ivuxolimab. The chain is built from TRBV7-7 and TRBJ2-1, with D possibly matching TRBD2 (6 bases). CDR3 in DNA: TGTGCTAGCAGCCCAGATAGCGGAGGGGAGCAGTTCTTC. The encoded protein is CASSPDSGGEQFF.